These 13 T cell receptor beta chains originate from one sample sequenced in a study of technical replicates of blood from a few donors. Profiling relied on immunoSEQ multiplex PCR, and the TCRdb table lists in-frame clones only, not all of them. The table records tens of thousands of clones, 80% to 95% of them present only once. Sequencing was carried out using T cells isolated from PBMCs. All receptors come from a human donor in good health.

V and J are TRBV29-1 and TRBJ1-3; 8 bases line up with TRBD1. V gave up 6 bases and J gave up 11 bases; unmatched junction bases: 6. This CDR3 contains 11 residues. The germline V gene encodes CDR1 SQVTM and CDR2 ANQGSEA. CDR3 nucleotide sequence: TGCAGCGTAGACAGGGGTTCGTCCATATATTTT. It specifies CSVDRGSSIYF.

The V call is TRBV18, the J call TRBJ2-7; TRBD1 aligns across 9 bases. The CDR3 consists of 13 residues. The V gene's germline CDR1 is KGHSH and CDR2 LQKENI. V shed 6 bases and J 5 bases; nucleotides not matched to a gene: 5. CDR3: CASSGTGINEQYF. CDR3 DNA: TGTGCCAGCTCCGGGACAGGGATTAACGAGCAGTACTTC.

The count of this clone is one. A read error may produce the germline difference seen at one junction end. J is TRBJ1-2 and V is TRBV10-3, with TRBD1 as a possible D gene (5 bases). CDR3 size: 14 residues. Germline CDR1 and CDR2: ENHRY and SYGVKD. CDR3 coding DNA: TGTGCCATCAGTGAGTCGAAGACAGCCTTGAAGACAGCCTTC. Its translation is CAISESKTALKTAF.

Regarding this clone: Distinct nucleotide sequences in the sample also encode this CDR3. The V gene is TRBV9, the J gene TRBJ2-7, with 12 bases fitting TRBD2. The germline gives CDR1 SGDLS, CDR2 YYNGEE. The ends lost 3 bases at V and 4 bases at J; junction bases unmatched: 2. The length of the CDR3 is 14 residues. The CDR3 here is CASSAGLAGYEQYF. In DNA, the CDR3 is TGTGCCAGCAGCGCAGGACTAGCGGGGTACGAGCAGTACTTC. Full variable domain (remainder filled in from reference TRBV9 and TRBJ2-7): DSGVTQTPKHLITATGQRVTLRCSPRSGDLSVYWYQQSLDQGLQFLIQYYNGEERAKGNILERFSAQQFPDLHSELNLSSLELGDSALYFCASSAGLAGYEQYFGPGTRLTVT.

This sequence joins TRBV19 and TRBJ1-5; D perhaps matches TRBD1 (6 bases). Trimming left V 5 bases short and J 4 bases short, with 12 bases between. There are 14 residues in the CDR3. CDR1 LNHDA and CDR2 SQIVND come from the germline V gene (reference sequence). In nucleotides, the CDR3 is TGTGCCAGTAGTGTAGTGGACAGTAATCAGCCCCAGCATTTT. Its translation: CASSVVDSNQPQHF.

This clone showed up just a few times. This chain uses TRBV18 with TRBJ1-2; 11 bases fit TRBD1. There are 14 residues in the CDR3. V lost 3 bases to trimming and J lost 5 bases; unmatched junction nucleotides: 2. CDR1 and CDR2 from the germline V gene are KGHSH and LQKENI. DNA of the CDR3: TGTGCCAGCTCACCGGACAGGGGGCCTTATGGCTACACCTTC. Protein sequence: CASSPDRGPYGYTF.

The chain's CDR3 is CASSFPDRNSYEQYF. The CDR3 nucleotides are TGTGCCAGCAGCTTTCCGGACAGAAACTCCTACGAGCAGTACTTC. The chain recombines TRBV5-6 with TRBJ2-7; TRBD1 might be the D (6 bases). This CDR3 comprises 15 residues. Looked up from germline, CDR1 is SGHDT and CDR2 is YYEEEE. V was trimmed by 2 bases and J by 0 bases, leaving 12 bases between them.

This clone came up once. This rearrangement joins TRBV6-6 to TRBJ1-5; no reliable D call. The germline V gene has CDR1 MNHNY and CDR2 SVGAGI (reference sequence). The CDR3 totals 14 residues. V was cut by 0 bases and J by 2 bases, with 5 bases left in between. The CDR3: CASSYSEGNQPQHF. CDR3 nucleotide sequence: TGTGCCAGCAGTTACTCAGAGGGCAATCAGCCCCAGCATTTT.

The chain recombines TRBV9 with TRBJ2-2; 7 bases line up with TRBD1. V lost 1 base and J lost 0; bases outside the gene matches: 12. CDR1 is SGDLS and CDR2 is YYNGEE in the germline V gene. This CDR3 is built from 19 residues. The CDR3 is CASSVRLTGPRSNTGELFF. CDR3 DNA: TGTGCCAGCAGCGTAAGGTTGACAGGGCCGAGATCGAACACCGGGGAGCTGTTTTTT.

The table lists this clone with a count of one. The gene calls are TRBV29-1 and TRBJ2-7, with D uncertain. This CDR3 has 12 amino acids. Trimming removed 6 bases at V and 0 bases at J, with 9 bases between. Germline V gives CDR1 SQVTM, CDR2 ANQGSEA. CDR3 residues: CSVETLSYEQYF. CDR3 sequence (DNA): TGCAGCGTCGAGACTCTCTCCTACGAGCAGTACTTC.

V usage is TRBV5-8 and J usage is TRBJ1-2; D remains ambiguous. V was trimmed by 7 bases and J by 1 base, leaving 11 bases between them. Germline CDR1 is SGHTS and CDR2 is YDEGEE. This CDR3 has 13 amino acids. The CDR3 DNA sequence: TGTGCCAGCTTGCGGAGAAGTAACTATGGCTACACCTTC. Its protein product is CASLRRSNYGYTF.

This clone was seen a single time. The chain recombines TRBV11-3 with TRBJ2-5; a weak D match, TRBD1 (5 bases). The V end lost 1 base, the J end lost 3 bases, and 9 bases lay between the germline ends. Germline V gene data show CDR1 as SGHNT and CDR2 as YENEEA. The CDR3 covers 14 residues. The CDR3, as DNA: TGTGCCAGCAGCTTAGTCAGGGAAAAAGAGACCCAGTACTTC. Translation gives CASSLVREKETQYF.

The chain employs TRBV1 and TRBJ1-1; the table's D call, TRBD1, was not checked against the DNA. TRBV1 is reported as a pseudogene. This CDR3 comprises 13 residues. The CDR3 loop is CTSSPSLSTEAFF. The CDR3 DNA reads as TGCACCAGCAGCCCTTCTCTCAGCACTGAAGCTTTCTTT.